What follows is one T cell receptor (beta chain) and its context. Time point meaning: patch test 1, 2 weeks after DPC sensitization. As for treatment: therapeutic diphenylcyclopropenone sensitization with weekly scalp DPC. CDR3 size: 14 residues. V gave up 5 bases and J gave up 1 base; unmatched junction bases: 5. Per germline, CDR1 LGHDT and CDR2 YNNKEL (reference sequence). This specimen comes from a study of human T cells and chemical hapten exposure. TCRdb re-analysed the RACE reads in MiXCR, keeping a single row per CDR3 protein. Seen here are around 77,000 distinct CDR3 sequences, about 9.1% observed once, and the top ten hold over 3%.

Sequencing was performed on whole blood, taken in connection with sensitization to the hapten diphenylcyclopropenone (DPC). The genes are TRBV3-1 and TRBJ2-7; TRBD1 matches 7 bases. This clonotype originated in a woman aged 40 to 50 with alopecia areata. Some clones in this sample may be carry-over from other donors' samples. The DNA of the CDR3 is TGTGCCAGCAGCGTACAGGGGACATCCTACGAGCAGTACTTC. This gives the protein CASSVQGTSYEQYF.